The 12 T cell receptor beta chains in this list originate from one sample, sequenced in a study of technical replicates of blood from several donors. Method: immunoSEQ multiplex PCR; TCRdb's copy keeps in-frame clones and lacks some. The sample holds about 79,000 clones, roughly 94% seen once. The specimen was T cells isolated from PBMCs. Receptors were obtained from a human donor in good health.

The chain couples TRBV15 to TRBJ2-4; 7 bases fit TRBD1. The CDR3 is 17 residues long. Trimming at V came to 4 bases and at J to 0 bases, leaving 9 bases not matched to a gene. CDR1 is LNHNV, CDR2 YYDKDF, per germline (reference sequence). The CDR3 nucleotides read TGTGCCACCAGCACGTGGGACAGACCACTAGCCAAAAACATTCAGTACTTC. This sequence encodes CATSTWDRPLAKNIQYF.

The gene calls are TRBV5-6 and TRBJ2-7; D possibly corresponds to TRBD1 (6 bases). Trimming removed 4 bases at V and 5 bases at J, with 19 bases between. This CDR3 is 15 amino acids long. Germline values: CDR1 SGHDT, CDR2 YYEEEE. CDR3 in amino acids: CASSPSGDYFNEQYF. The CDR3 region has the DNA TGTGCCAGCAGCCCCTCAGGGGATTACTTTAACGAGCAGTACTTC.

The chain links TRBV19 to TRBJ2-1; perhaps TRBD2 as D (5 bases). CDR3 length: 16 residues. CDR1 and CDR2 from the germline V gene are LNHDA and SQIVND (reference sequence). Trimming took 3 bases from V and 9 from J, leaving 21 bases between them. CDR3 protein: CASSILLARAESEQFF. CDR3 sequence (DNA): TGTGCCAGTAGTATCCTTCTAGCTCGTGCTGAAAGTGAGCAGTTCTTC.

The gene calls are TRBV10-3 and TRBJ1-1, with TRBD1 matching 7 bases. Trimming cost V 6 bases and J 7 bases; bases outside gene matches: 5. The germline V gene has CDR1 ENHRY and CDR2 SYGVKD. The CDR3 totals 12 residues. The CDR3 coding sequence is TGTGCCATCAGCCAGGACAGGCTTGAAGCTTTCTTT. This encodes CAISQDRLEAFF.

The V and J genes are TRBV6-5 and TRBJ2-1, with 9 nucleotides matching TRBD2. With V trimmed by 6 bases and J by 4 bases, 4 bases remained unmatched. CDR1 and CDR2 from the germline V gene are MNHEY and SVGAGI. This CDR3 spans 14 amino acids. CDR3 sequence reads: CASRPAGGYNEQFF. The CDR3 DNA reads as TGTGCCAGCAGACCCGCGGGAGGGTACAATGAGCAGTTCTTC.

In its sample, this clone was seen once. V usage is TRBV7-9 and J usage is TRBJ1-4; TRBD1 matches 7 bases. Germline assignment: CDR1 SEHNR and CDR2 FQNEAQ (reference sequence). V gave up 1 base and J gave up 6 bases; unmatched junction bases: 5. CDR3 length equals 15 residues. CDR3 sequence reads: CASSLGQGRDEKLFF. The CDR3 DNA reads TGTGCCAGCAGCTTAGGACAGGGAAGGGATGAAAAACTGTTTTTT.

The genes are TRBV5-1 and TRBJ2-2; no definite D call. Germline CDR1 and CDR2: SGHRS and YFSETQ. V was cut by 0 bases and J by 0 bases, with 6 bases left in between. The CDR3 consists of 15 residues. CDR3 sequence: CASSLVGSNTGELFF. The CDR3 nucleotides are TGCGCCAGCAGCTTGGTCGGGTCGAACACCGGGGAGCTGTTTTTT.

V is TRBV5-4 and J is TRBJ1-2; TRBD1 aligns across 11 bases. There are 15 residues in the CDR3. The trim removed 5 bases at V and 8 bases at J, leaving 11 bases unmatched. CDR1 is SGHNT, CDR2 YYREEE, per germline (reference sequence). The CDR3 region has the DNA TGTGCCAGCAGACCTACCGGGACAGGGGGGAAAGGCTACACCTTC. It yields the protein CASRPTGTGGKGYTF.

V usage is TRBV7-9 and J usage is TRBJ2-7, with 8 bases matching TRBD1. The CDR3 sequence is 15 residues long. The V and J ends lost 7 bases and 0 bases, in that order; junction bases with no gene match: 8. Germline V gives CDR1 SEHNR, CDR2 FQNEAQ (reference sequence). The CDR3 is CASNRDRGSSYEQYF. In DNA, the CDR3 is TGTGCCAGCAACCGAGACAGGGGAAGCTCCTACGAGCAGTACTTC.

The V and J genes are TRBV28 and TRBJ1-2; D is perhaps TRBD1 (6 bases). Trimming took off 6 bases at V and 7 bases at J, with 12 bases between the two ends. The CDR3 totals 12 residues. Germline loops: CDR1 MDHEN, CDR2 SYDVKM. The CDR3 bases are TGTGCCAGCAGCTGGGGGCTTTCTGGCTACACCTTC. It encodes CASSWGLSGYTF.

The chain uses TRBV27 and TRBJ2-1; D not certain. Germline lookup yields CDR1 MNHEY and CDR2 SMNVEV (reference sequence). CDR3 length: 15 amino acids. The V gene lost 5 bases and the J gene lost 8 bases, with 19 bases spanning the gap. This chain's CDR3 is CASSLRPRTRHEQFF. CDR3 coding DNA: TGTGCCAGCAGTCTCCGCCCAAGAACCAGGCATGAGCAGTTCTTC.

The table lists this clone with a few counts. CDR3 DNA sequence: TGTGCCAGCAGCTCGATCTTAGCGGGAGGGACTTCCTACGAGCAGTACTTC. Encoded protein: CASSSILAGGTSYEQYF. The chain has TRBV7-9 and TRBJ2-7, with 11 bases lining up with TRBD2. In germline, CDR1 is SEHNR, CDR2 FQNEAQ (reference sequence). The V and J ends lost 4 bases and 1 base, in that order; junction bases with no gene match: 9. The CDR3 has 17 amino acids.